This TCR beta chain was recovered during a study of regulatory T cells in long-lasting Graves disease. In its sample, this clonotype was seen many times. Regarding time point: newly diagnosed GD, antithyroid drugs for less than 3 months. Preparation of the TCR library used RNA extracted from PBMCs. The length of the CDR3 is 18 residues. Germline V CDR1 and CDR2: LGHNT, FRNRAP. With 2 bases removed from V and 0 bases from J, the gap between germline ends came to 18 bases. To make TCR beta libraries, researchers used iRepertoire HTBI primers and Arm-PCR of CDR3 regions. TCRdb analysed the multiplex PCR reads with MiXCR anew, one entry per CDR3 protein. The sample yields over 500,000 distinct CDR3 sequences, roughly 15% seen once. The sample was also linked to a second study, of T cells in Graves' hyperthyroidism and ophthalmopathy. In that study: Researchers ran a first-round RT-PCR on the TCR CDR3 using the HTBI primer set. Most thyroid clonotypes expanded above 0.001 appeared in blood too.

The TCR was taken from a man aged 18 to 29 with Graves disease. Sequences were derived from peripheral blood mononuclear cells (PBMCs), sampled at new diagnosis, from a patient treated with antithyroid drugs. This chain joins TRBV12-5 and TRBJ2-3; D unresolved. The CDR3 region is CASGLSTRIYSSTDTQYF. CDR3 sequence (DNA): TGTGCTAGTGGTTTGAGCACCAGGATCTACTCTAGCACAGATACGCAGTATTTT.